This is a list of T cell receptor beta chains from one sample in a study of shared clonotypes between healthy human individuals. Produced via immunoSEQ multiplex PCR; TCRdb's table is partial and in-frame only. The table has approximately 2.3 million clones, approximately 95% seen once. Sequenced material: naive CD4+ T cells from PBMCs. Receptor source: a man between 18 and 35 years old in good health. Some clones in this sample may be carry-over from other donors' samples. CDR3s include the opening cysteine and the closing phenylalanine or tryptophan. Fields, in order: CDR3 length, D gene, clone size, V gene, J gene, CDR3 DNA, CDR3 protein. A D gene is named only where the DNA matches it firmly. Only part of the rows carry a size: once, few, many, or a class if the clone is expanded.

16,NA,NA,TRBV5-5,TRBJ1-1,TGTGCCAGCAGCTTGGTACAGTTGGTAAGGGACACTGAAGCTTTCTTT,CASSLVQLVRDTEAFF
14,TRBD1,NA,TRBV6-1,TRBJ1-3,TGTGCCGCAAATCCTAGGGGGCGCGGAAACACCATATATTTT,CAANPRGRGNTIYF
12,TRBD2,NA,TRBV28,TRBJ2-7,TGTGCCACCCGGGGGGGTGAATACGAGCAGTACTTC,CATRGGEYEQYF
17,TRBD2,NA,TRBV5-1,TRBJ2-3,TGCGCCAGCAGCCCGGCGGTCCTAGCGGGAGGGCCAGATACGCAGTATTTT,CASSPAVLAGGPDTQYF
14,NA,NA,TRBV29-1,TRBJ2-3,TGCAGCGTTGGATTTGGTGTGGTGGGGGATACGCAGTATTTT,CSVGFGVVGDTQYF
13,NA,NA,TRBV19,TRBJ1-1,TGTGCCAGTAGGCAATGGGGAGGCACTGAAGCTTTCTTT,CASRQWGGTEAFF
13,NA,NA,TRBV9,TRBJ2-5,TGTGCCAGCAGCGTTCGGGACGTGGAGACCCAGTACTTC,CASSVRDVETQYF
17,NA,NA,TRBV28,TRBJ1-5,TGTGCCAGCAGTTTATTTAGAGGGCGAGATGGCAATCAGCCCCAGCATTTT,CASSLFRGRDGNQPQHF
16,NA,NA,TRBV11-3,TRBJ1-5,TGTGCCAGCAGCTTAAAGTCGGGGGTACCCAATCAGCCCCAGCATTTT,CASSLKSGVPNQPQHF
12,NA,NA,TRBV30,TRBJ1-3,TGTGCCTGGGGAAGCGCTGGAAACACCATATATTTT,CAWGSAGNTIYF
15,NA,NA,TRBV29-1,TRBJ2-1,TGCAGCGTTAATGACCAGGGACGCGCCTACAATGAGCAGTTCTTC,CSVNDQGRAYNEQFF
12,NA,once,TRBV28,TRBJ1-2,TGTGCCAGCAGTTTATGGGGTCAAGGGTTAACCTTC,CASSLWGQGLTF
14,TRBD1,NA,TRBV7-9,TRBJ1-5,TGTGCCAGCAGCTTTGGACAGGGGTATCAGCCCCAGCATTTT,CASSFGQGYQPQHF
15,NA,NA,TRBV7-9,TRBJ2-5,TGTGCCAGCAGCCCCCAGCTGGGAGTAGGGGAGACCCAGTACTTC,CASSPQLGVGETQYF
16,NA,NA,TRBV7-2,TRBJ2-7,TGTGCCAGCAGCGGACCTCTGACGGGACTCTCCTACGAGCAGTACTTC,CASSGPLTGLSYEQYF
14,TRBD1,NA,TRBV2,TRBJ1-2,TGTGCCAGCAGGGGGGACAGTCCTGCCGGGGGCTACACCTTC,CASRGDSPAGGYTF
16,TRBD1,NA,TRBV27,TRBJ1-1,TGTGCCAGCAGTCCTAAGAGGGCAGGGGGCCGGGCTGAAGCTTTCTTT,CASSPKRAGGRAEAFF
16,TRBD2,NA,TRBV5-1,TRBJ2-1,TGCGCCAGCAGCTTGCTCACTAGCGGGAGTAACAATGAGCAGTTCTTC,CASSLLTSGSNNEQFF
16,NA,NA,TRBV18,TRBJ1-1,TGTGCCAGCTCACCCCCGGGGGCAGGGGTTGACACTGAAGCTTTCTTT,CASSPPGAGVDTEAFF
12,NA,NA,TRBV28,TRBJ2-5,TGTGCCAGCAGCCCCTCAACAGGGAGGGAGTACTTC,CASSPSTGREYF
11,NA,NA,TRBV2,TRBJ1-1,TGTGCCAGCAGTACCCGGGACGAAGCTTTCTTT,CASSTRDEAFF
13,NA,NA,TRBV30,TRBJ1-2,TGTGCCTGGAGTGGCAGCTATGACTATGGCTACACCTTC,CAWSGSYDYGYTF